This TCR beta chain was profiled in a study of cytomegalovirus exposure and HLA in healthy donors. Study at large: Among around 200 million T cells, an earlier analysis found 95 million to 140 million unique TCR beta sequences.

Study results and caveats: Later analysis associated a missense DCLRE1C variant with TCR beta V- and J-gene trimming. Sequencing depth roughly uniform across donors was assumed in presence/absence analyses. The study flagged some 170 TCR beta chains as cytomegalovirus-associated.

PCR used 60 Vbeta primers and 13 Jbeta primers. TCRdb keeps only in-frame clones here, not all; method: immunoSEQ multiplex PCR. This table has 130,000 to 150,000 clones, roughly 80% appearing once. Germline lookup yields CDR1 MNHEY and CDR2 SMNVEV (reference sequence). V trimming: 4 bases; J trimming: 0 bases; junction bases outside the gene matches: 0. The CDR3 length is 14 residues. A note on this clone: As yet, its antigen is unknown.

Sequencing was performed on PBMCs. The TCR was taken from a woman in her 50s in good health and CMV-seropositive. The V and J genes are TRBV27 and TRBJ2-3; 8 bases line up with TRBD1. The CDR3 coding sequence is TGTGCCAGCAGTTGGACAGGGAGCACAGATACGCAGTATTTT. As protein: CASSWTGSTDTQYF.